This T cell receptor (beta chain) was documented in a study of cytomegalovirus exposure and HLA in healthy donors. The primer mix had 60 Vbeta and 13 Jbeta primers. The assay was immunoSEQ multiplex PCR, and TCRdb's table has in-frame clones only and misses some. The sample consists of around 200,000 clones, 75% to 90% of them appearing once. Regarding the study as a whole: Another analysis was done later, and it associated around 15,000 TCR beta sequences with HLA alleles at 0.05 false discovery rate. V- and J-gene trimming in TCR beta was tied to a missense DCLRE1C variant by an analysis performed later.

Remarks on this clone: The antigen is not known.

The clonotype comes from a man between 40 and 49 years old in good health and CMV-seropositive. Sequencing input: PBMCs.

Here the CDR3 reads CASRLGAASAYF. As DNA, the CDR3 is TGTGCCAGTAGGCTGGGGGCGGCCTCGGCGTATTTT. The chain employs TRBV19 and TRBJ1-3; tentative D call: TRBD1 (6 bases). Looked up from germline, CDR1 is LNHDA and CDR2 is SQIVND (reference sequence). The CDR3 is 12 residues long. V was trimmed by 6 bases and J by 16 bases, leaving 19 bases between them.